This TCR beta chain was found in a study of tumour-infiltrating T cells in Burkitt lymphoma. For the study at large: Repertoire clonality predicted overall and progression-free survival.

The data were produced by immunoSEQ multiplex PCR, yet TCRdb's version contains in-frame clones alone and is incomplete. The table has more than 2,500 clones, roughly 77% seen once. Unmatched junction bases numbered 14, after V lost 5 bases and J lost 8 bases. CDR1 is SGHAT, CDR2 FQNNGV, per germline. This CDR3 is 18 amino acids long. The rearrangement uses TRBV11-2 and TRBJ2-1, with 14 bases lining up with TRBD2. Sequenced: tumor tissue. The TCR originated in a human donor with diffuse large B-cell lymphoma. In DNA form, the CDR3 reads TGTGCCAGCAGCAGGGGACTAGCGGGAGATTTTCTTTTTCATGAGCAGTTCTTC. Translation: CASSRGLAGDFLFHEQFF.